The 18 T cell receptor beta chains presented below share a single source sample, sequenced in a study of T cell changes during pregnancy in multiple sclerosis. Sequenced by immunoSEQ multiplex PCR; TCRdb stores in-frame clones only, minus some. The data contain some 57,000 clones, approximately 90% of them seen just once; the ten biggest clones take up 0.89%. The sequencing used peripheral blood, collected in the first trimester of pregnancy. Source of these receptors: a female donor in good health, enrolled as a control in a pregnancy study.

The chain recombines TRBV29-1 with TRBJ2-1; the match to TRBD1 covers 9 bases. Trimming took 6 bases from V and 9 from J; bases not matched to a gene: 12. The germline gives CDR1 SQVTM, CDR2 ANQGSEA. This CDR3 is built from 14 residues. As DNA, the CDR3 is TGCAGCGTGGGGCGGGGACAGGGTGTGGGTGAGCAGTTCTTC. It translates to CSVGRGQGVGEQFF.

V gene TRBV15 combines with J gene TRBJ1-2; D perhaps matches TRBD1 (5 bases). Trimming removed 2 bases from V and 0 bases from J, with 10 bases in between. CDR3 length: 15 residues. The germline V gene has CDR1 LNHNV and CDR2 YYDKDF (reference sequence). CDR3 sequence (DNA): TGTGCCACCAGCAGACGGGGGTATACTAACTATGGCTACACCTTC. It is translated as CATSRRGYTNYGYTF. Full variable domain (rest looked up from reference TRBV15 and TRBJ1-2): DAMVIQNPRYQVTQFGKPVTLSCSQTLNHNVMYWYQQKSSQAPKLLFHYYDKDFNNEADTPDNFQSRRPNTSFCFLDIRSPGLGDTAMYLCATSRRGYTNYGYTFGSGTRLTVV.

The CDR3 nucleotides are TGTGCCAGCACTCTCGGGGGTTATAGCAATCAGCCCCAGCATTTT. Residues: CASTLGGYSNQPQHF. The chain combines TRBV6-6 with TRBJ1-5, with D possibly matching TRBD1 (5 bases). The CDR3 runs to 15 residues. Germline values: CDR1 MNHNY, CDR2 SVGAGI (reference sequence). The V end was cut by 7 bases, the J end by 0 bases, with 13 bases between.

This clone was counted a single time. The gene calls are TRBV7-3 and TRBJ2-1, with 8 bases fitting TRBD1. Germline V gene data show CDR1 as SGHTA and CDR2 as FQGTGA. J gave up 8 bases and V 5 bases, and 8 bases lay outside the gene matches. CDR3 length equals 14 residues. Here the CDR3 DNA reads TGTGCCAGCAGCCGACAGGGGTTTATCGATGAGCAGTTCTTC. This codes for CASSRQGFIDEQFF.

The chain employs TRBV9 and TRBJ2-7, with TRBD1 as a possible D gene (6 bases). V lost 4 bases to trimming and J lost 0 bases, with 14 bases between them. Germline-derived CDR1 and CDR2 are SGDLS and YYNGEE. The CDR3 is 15 amino acids. For the CDR3, the DNA is TGTGCCAGCAGCCGGACAGTTTCGAGCTCCTACGAGCAGTACTTC. Protein product: CASSRTVSSSYEQYF.

J is TRBJ1-1 and V is TRBV27; maybe TRBD1 (5 bases). The germline V gene encodes CDR1 MNHEY and CDR2 SMNVEV (reference sequence). The CDR3 runs 14 residues. V was clipped by 2 bases and J by 5 bases, with 12 bases between them. In DNA, the CDR3 is TGTGCCAGCAGTTTAGTGGGGCTAGGTACTGAAGCTTTCTTT. It codes for CASSLVGLGTEAFF.

This chain connects TRBV18 to TRBJ1-1, with 9 bases identical to TRBD1. The length of the CDR3 is 15 residues. Germline V gives CDR1 KGHSH, CDR2 LQKENI. J gave up 4 bases and V 3 bases, and 6 bases lay outside the gene matches. The CDR3 region is CASSPEGTGSTEAFF. CDR3 nucleotides: TGTGCCAGCTCACCGGAAGGGACAGGGTCCACTGAAGCTTTCTTT.

This chain uses TRBV7-2 with TRBJ2-1, with D tentatively TRBD1 (6 bases). The germline gives CDR1 SGHTA, CDR2 FQGNSA. The CDR3 is 14 residues long. V lost 2 bases and J 9 bases, leaving 14 bases between the germline ends. The CDR3 loop is CASSLSGVWGEQFF. The CDR3 nucleotides are TGTGCCAGCAGCTTATCAGGGGTTTGGGGTGAGCAGTTCTTC.

The chain employs TRBV10-3 and TRBJ2-5, with TRBD1 matching over 8 bases. Germline CDR1 is ENHRY and CDR2 is SYGVKD. Trimming at V came to 4 bases and at J to 2 bases, leaving 3 bases not matched to a gene. The CDR3 spans 14 residues. The CDR3 nucleotides read TGTGCCATCAGTGGGCGGACAGGGCAAGAGACCCAGTACTTC. Its translation: CAISGRTGQETQYF.

The chain uses TRBV30 and TRBJ1-2, with D hard to call. CDR3 length: 14 amino acids. V was shortened by 7 bases and J by 2 bases, with 17 bases between the two germline ends. The V gene's germline CDR1 is GTSNPN and CDR2 SVGIG (reference sequence). As DNA, the CDR3 is TGTGCCTCCACGACCTCTACAGAGAACTATGGCTACACCTTC. This sequence encodes CASTTSTENYGYTF.

This rearrangement joins TRBV7-6 to TRBJ2-1; the match to TRBD1 covers 10 bases. V gave up 5 bases and J gave up 2 bases; unmatched junction bases: 3. Germline CDR1 SGHVS, CDR2 FNYEAQ. The CDR3 covers 15 residues. CDR3 in DNA: TGTGCCAGCAGCAAAGGACAGGGGGCCTACAATGAGCAGTTCTTC. Protein: CASSKGQGAYNEQFF.

The chain recombines TRBV5-1 with TRBJ1-1; D call uncertain. This CDR3 comprises 15 residues. Deletions cut 3 bases from V and 1 base from J, with 13 bases between. The germline V gene encodes CDR1 SGHRS and CDR2 YFSETQ. In DNA, the CDR3 is TGCGCCAGCAGCTACTCCGGGATAGAGAACACTGAAGCTTTCTTT. Translated: CASSYSGIENTEAFF.

The chain couples TRBV5-1 to TRBJ2-7; 9 bases agree with TRBD1. This CDR3 has 16 amino acids. From germline, CDR1 is SGHRS and CDR2 YFSETQ. V dropped 1 base and J dropped 1; count of bases not matched to a gene: 6. The CDR3 region is CASSLSWDRVSYEQYF. The CDR3 DNA sequence: TGCGCCAGCAGCTTGTCGTGGGACAGGGTTTCCTACGAGCAGTACTTC.

This clone was observed a few times. V and J are TRBV5-6 and TRBJ2-3; 7 bases fit TRBD2. With 2 bases clipped from V and 4 bases from J, the junction kept 7 bases outside the gene matches. Looked up from germline, CDR1 is SGHDT and CDR2 is YYEEEE. CDR3 length: 15 amino acids. The CDR3 nucleotides are TGTGCCAGCAGCTTAGCGGGGAATCCCCCAGATACGCAGTATTTT. Its translation: CASSLAGNPPDTQYF.

Concerning this clone: One end of the junction fails to match germline, which may point to a read error. This chain links TRBV7-8 with TRBJ1-2; weak D call: TRBD1 (5 bases). This CDR3 comprises 14 residues. Germline V gene data show CDR1 as SGHVS and CDR2 as FQNEAQ. CDR3 nucleotides: TGTGCCAGCAGCCAAGTCGACAGTAACCATGGCTACACCTTC. Amino acid sequence: CASSQVDSNHGYTF.

The rearrangement links TRBV5-5 to TRBJ1-1; 9 bases line up with TRBD1. J was trimmed by 0 bases and V by 3 bases; bases with no gene match: 12. The germline CDR1 and CDR2 sequences are SGHKS and YYEKEE (reference sequence). This CDR3 comprises 18 residues. CDR3 loop: CASSWKTGGFRLNTEAFF. The DNA of the CDR3 is TGTGCCAGCAGCTGGAAGACAGGGGGGTTCCGATTGAACACTGAAGCTTTCTTT.

The chain employs TRBV25-1 and TRBJ1-1; the match to TRBD1 covers 9 bases. The CDR3 runs to 14 residues. Germline V gene data show CDR1 as MGHDK and CDR2 as SYGVNS. The junction had 7 bases not matched to a gene; V was cut back by 6 bases and J by 5 bases. For the CDR3, the DNA is TGTGCCAGCAGCCGACAGGGGGTCGGTACTGAAGCTTTCTTT. Translating gives CASSRQGVGTEAFF.

This clone was observed once. This chain links TRBV11-3 with TRBJ2-7, with 7 bases that match TRBD1. Germline CDR1 and CDR2: SGHNT and YENEEA. The CDR3 covers 14 residues. V shed 3 bases, J shed 4 bases, and the junction held 6 bases outside the gene matches. In DNA form, the CDR3 reads TGTGCCAGCAGCTTCCCGGGACAGCTTTACGAGCAGTACTTC. This translates into CASSFPGQLYEQYF.